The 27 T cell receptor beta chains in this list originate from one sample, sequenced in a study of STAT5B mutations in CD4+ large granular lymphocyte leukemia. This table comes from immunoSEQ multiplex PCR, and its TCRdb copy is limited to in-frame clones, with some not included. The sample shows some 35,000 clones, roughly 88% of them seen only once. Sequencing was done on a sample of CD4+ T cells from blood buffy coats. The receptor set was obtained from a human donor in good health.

The DNA for the CDR3 is TGTGCCAGCAGCCCGGGGACAGGGGGTATAGCCCAGCCCCAGCATTTT. Protein product: CASSPGTGGIAQPQHF. The gene calls are TRBV7-9 and TRBJ1-5; 11 bases match TRBD1. The CDR3 is 16 amino acids. J gave up 7 bases and V 5 bases, and 10 bases lay outside the gene matches. In germline, CDR1 is SEHNR, CDR2 FQNEAQ (reference sequence).

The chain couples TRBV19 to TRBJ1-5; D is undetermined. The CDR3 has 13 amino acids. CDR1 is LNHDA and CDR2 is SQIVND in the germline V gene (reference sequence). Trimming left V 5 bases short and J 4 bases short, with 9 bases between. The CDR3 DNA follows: TGTGCCAGTAGTTGGGCAGTGAATCAGCCCCAGCATTTT. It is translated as CASSWAVNQPQHF.

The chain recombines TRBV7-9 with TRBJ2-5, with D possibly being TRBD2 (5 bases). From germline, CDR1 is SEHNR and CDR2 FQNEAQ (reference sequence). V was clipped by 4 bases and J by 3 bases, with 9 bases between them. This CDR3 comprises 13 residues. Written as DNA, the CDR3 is TGTGCCAGCAGCTGGGGAGCGAAAGAGACCCAGTACTTC. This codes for CASSWGAKETQYF.

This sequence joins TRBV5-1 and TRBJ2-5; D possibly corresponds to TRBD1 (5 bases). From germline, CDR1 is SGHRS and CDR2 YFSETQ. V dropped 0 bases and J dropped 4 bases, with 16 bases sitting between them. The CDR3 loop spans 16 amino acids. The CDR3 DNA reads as TGCGCCAGCAGCTTGGGTGTTCTAGGGGATAGAGAGACCCAGTACTTC. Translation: CASSLGVLGDRETQYF.

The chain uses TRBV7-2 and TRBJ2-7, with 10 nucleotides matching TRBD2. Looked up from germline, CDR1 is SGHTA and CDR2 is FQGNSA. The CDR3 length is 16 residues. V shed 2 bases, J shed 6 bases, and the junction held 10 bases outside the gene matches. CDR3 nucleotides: TGTGCCAGCAGCTTAAGAGCGGGAGGGCCCGCGGCCGAGCAGTACTTC. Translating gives CASSLRAGGPAAEQYF.

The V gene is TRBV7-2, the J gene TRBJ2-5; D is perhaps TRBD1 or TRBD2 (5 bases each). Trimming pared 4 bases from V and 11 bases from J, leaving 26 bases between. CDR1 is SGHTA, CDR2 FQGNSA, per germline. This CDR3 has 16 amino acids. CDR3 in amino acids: CASSSRRQGSLLGQYF. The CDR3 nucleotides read TGTGCCAGCAGCTCTCGGAGGCAGGGTTCTCTGCTAGGGCAGTACTTC.

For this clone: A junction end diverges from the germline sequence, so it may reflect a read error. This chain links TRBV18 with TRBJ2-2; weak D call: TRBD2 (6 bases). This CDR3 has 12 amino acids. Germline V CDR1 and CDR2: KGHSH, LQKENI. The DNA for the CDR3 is TGTGCCAGCTCTGAGGACCGCGGGAAGCTGTTTTTT. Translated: CASSEDRGKLFF. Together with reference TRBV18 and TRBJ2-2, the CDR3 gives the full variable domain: NAGVMQNPRHLVRRRGQEARLRCSPMKGHSHVYWYRQLPEEGLKFMVYLQKENIIDESGMPKERFSAEFPKEGPSILRIQQVVRGDSAAYFCASSEDRGKLFFGEGSRLTVL.

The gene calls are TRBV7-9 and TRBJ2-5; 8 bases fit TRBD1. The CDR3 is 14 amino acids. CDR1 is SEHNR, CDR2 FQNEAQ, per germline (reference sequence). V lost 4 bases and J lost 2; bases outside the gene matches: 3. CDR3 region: CASSSGQGQETQYF. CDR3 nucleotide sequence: TGTGCCAGCAGCTCCGGACAGGGACAAGAGACCCAGTACTTC.

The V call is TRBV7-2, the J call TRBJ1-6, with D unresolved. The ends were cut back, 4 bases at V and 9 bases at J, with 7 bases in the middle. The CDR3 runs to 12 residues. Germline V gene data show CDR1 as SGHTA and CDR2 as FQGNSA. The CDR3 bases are TGTGCCAGCAGCTCGCGAGTTTCACCCCTCCACTTT. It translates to CASSSRVSPLHF.

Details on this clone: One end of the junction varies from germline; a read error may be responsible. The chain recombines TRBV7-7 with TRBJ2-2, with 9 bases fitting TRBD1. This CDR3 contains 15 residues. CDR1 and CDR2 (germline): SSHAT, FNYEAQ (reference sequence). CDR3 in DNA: TGTGCTAGCAGCTCACAGGGGGCGGGGACCGGGGAGCTGTTTTTT. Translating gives CASSSQGAGTGELFF.

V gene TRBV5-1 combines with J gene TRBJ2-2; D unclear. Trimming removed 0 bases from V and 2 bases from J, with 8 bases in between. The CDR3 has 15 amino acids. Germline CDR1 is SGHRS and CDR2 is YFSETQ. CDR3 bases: TGCGCCAGCAGCTTGGGAAAGCCTAACACCGGGGAGCTGTTTTTT. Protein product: CASSLGKPNTGELFF.

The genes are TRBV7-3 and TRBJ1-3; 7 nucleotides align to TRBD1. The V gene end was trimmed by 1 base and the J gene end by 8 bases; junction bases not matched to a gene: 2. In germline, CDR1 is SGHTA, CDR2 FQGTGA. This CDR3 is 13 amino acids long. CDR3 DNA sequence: TGTGCCAGCAGCTTAATCCAGGGGGACACCATATATTTT. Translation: CASSLIQGDTIYF.

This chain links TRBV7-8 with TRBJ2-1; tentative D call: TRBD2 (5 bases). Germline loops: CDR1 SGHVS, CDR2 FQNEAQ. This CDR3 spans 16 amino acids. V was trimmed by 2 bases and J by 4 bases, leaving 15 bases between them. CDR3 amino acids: CASSLMRFGKYNEQFF. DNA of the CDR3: TGTGCCAGCAGCTTAATGCGATTCGGGAAATACAATGAGCAGTTCTTC.

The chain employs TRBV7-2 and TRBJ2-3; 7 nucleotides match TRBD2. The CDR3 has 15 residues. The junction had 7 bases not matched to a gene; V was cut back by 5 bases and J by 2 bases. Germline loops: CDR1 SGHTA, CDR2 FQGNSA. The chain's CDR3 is CASSAASGLTDTQYF. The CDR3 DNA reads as TGTGCCAGCAGCGCCGCTAGCGGCCTCACAGATACGCAGTATTTT.

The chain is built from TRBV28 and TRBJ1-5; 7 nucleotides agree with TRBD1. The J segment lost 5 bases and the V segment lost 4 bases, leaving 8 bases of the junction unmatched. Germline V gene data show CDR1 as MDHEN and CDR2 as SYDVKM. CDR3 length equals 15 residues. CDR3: CASSSAGGPDQPQHF. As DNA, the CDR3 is TGTGCCAGCAGTTCGGCAGGGGGGCCGGATCAGCCCCAGCATTTT.

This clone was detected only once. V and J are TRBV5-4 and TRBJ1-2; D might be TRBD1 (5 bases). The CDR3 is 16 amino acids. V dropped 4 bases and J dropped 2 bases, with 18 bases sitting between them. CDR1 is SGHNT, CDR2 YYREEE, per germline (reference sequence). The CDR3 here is CASSGTQGSINYGYTF. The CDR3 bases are TGTGCCAGCAGCGGGACTCAGGGATCGATCAACTATGGCTACACCTTC.

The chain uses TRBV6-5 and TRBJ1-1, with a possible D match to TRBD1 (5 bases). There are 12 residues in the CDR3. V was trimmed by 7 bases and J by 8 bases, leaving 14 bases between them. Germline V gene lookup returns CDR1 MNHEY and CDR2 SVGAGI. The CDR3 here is CASTSPWGEAFF. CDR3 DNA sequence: TGTGCCAGCACCTCCCCCTGGGGGGAAGCTTTCTTT.

CDR3 DNA sequence: TGTGCCAGCAGCAAAGCTAGGGGGTACACCGGGGAGCTGTTTTTT. Amino acids: CASSKARGYTGELFF. The chain employs TRBV21-1 and TRBJ2-2; the tabulated D call, TRBD1, remains unverified against the DNA. TRBV21-1 is a pseudogene locus. The CDR3 length is 15 residues.

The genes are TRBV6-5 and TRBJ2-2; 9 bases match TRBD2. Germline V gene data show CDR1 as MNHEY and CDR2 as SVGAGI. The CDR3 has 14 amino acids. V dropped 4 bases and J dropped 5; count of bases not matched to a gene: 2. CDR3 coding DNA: TGTGCCAGCAGTTTCACTAGCGGGACCGGGGAGCTGTTTTTT. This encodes CASSFTSGTGELFF.

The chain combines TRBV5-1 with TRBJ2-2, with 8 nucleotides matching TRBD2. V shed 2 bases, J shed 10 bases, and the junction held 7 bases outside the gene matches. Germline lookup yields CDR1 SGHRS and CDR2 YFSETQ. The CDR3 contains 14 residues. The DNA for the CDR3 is TGCGCCAGCAGCTTCGGGACTAGGTCCTCGGAGCTGTTTTTT. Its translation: CASSFGTRSSELFF.

CDR3 in amino acids: CASSIIAGANNEQFF. The CDR3 coding sequence is TGCGCCAGCAGCATTATAGCGGGAGCGAACAATGAGCAGTTCTTC. The genes are TRBV5-1 and TRBJ2-1; TRBD2 aligns across 9 bases. The germline gives CDR1 SGHRS, CDR2 YFSETQ. Trimming took 4 bases from V and 5 from J; bases not matched to a gene: 7. The CDR3 covers 15 residues.

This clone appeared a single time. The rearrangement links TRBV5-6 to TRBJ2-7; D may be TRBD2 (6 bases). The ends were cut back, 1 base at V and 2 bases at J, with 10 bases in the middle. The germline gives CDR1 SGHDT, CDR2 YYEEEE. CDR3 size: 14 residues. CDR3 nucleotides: TGTGCCAGCAGCTTGATCGGGGGAGCCTACGAGCAGTACTTC. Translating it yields CASSLIGGAYEQYF.

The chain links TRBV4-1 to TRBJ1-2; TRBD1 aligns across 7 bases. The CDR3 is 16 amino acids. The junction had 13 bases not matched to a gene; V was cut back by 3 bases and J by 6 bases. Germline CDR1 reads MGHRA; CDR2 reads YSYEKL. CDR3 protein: CASSHSLVRGQNGYTF. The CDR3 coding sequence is TGCGCCAGCAGCCATTCCCTCGTGCGGGGACAGAATGGCTACACCTTC.

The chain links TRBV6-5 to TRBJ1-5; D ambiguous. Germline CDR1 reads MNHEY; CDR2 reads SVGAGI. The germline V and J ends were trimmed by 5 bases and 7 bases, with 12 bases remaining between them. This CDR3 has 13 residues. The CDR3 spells CASSASLVQPQHF. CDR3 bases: TGTGCCAGCAGTGCATCCTTGGTCCAGCCCCAGCATTTT.

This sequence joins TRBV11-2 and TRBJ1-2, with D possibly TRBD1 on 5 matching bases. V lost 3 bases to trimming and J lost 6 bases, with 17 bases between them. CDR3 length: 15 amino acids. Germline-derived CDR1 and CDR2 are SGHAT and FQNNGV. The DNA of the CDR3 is TGTGCCAGCAGCTTGCGTCCGACAGTCTTCGATGGCTACACCTTC. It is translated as CASSLRPTVFDGYTF.

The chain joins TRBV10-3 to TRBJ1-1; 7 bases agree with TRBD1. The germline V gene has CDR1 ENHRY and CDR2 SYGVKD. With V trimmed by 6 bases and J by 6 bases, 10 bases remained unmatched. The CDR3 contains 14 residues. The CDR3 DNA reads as TGTGCCATCAGGTCAGGGACAGCTTCTGCTGAAGCTTTCTTT. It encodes CAIRSGTASAEAFF.

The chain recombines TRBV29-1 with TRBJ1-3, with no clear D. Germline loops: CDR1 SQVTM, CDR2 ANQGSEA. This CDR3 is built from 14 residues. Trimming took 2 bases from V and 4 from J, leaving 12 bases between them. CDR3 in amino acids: CSVEKGLSGNTIYF. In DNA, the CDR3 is TGCAGCGTTGAAAAAGGGTTGTCCGGAAACACCATATATTTT.